This TCR beta chain originates from a study of control samples from healthy donors and cancer patients. Germline CDR1 and CDR2: MNHEY and SVGEGT. The CDR3 contains 14 residues. Trimming shortened V by 4 bases and J by 4 bases, and 11 bases separated the two germline ends. TCRdb's table, derived via immunoSEQ multiplex PCR, lists solely in-frame clones and lacks some. This table holds about 100,000 clones, around 88% found once. The V gene is TRBV6-2 or TRBV6-3, the J gene TRBJ2-1; tentative D call: TRBD1 (6 bases). The clonotype originates from a young man in good health. The sequenced sample consisted of blood. CDR3 residues: CASSSWTEYNEQFF. CDR3 sequence (DNA): TGTGCCAGCAGTTCCTGGACAGAATACAATGAGCAGTTCTTC.